This is a list of T cell receptor beta chains from one sample in a study of blood T cell repertoires in COVID-19. Only in-frame clones appear in the TCRdb table, and some are missing; sequencing was by immunoSEQ multiplex PCR. The table lists 87,000 or so clones, 80% to 90% of them singletons. Material: peripheral blood. The receptors here all came from an elderly man with acute or convalescent COVID-19. Both conserved end residues are part of each CDR3. A D gene is named only where the DNA matches it firmly. Not all rows give a size; the values are once, few, many and, for expanded clones, a class.

DNA: TGCGCCAGCAGCACCGGACACCAGAACACTGAAGCTTTCTTT
CDR3: CASSTGHQNTEAFF
D: .
V: TRBV5-1
size: .
J: TRBJ1-1

DNA: TGCGCCAGCAGCTATGGTCTTTCGAACAGTGAGCAGTTCTTC
CDR3: CASSYGLSNSEQFF
D: .
V: TRBV5-1
size: once
J: TRBJ2-1

DNA: TGTGCCAGCAGCGTAGAGCCCTCGGCGGGAGGTGGGCAGTTCTTC
CDR3: CASSVEPSAGGGQFF
D: TRBD2
V: TRBV9
size: .
J: TRBJ2-1

DNA: TGTGCCAGCAGTGCTCGTGAGACAGGGGCTTACTCACCCCTCCACTTT
CDR3: CASSARETGAYSPLHF
D: TRBD1
V: TRBV6-1
size: .
J: TRBJ1-6

DNA: TGTGCCAGCAGCTTAGCGGGGACAGGGAGATACGCTGAAGCTTTCTTT
CDR3: CASSLAGTGRYAEAFF
D: TRBD1
V: TRBV7-8
size: .
J: TRBJ1-1

DNA: TGCGCCAGCAGCTTGGGCGATGGTGGCTACACCTTC
CDR3: CASSLGDGGYTF
D: .
V: TRBV5-1
size: .
J: TRBJ1-2

DNA: TGTGCCGGCACCACGGGGGTTTACAATGAGCAGTTCTTC
CDR3: CAGTTGVYNEQFF
D: .
V: TRBV27
size: .
J: TRBJ2-1

DNA: TGTGCCAGCAGTTTAGTCACGGGATGGGGCTACACCTTC
CDR3: CASSLVTGWGYTF
D: .
V: TRBV12-3/TRBV12-4
size: .
J: TRBJ1-2

DNA: TGTGCCACCAGCAGAGAACAGGGCAATCAGCCCCAGCATTTT
CDR3: CATSREQGNQPQHF
D: .
V: TRBV15
size: .
J: TRBJ1-5

DNA: TGTGCCAGCAGGCTCGAAGCGGGAGTCTCCTACGAGCAGTACTTC
CDR3: CASRLEAGVSYEQYF
D: TRBD2
V: TRBV6-5
size: once
J: TRBJ2-7

DNA: TGCAGTGCACTGTCTGGAAACACCATATATTTT
CDR3: CSALSGNTIYF
D: .
V: TRBV20-1
size: .
J: TRBJ1-3

DNA: TGCGCCAGCAGCTTGGAACAGGGGATGAACACTGAAGCTTTCTTT
CDR3: CASSLEQGMNTEAFF
D: TRBD1
V: TRBV5-1
size: .
J: TRBJ1-1

DNA: TGCGCCAGCAGCTTGGTCCAGGACACTGAAGCTTTCTTT
CDR3: CASSLVQDTEAFF
D: .
V: TRBV5-1
size: .
J: TRBJ1-1

DNA: TGCGCCAGCAGCTGGGGACTACCTACTAGCACAGATACGCAGTATTTT
CDR3: CASSWGLPTSTDTQYF
D: TRBD2
V: TRBV5-1
size: .
J: TRBJ2-3

DNA: TGCGCCAGCAGCCAAGGCCCAGACAGCCTCCTCTATGGCTACACCTTC
CDR3: CASSQGPDSLLYGYTF
D: .
V: TRBV4-1
size: .
J: TRBJ1-2

DNA: TGTGCCAGTGGAGAGCAGGGCTATGGCTACACCTTC
CDR3: CASGEQGYGYTF
D: .
V: TRBV19
size: once
J: TRBJ1-2

DNA: TGTGCCAGCGGTGGGCCACCATCCTACGAGCAGTACTTC
CDR3: CASGGPPSYEQYF
D: .
V: TRBV7-9
size: .
J: TRBJ2-7

DNA: TGTGCCAGCTCACCGAGACAGGGAACCTACGAGCAGTACTTC
CDR3: CASSPRQGTYEQYF
D: TRBD1
V: TRBV18
size: .
J: TRBJ2-7

DNA: TGTGCCAGCAGTTTGACAGGGGGTTTTACTGAAGCTTTCTTT
CDR3: CASSLTGGFTEAFF
D: TRBD1
V: TRBV28
size: .
J: TRBJ1-1

DNA: TGTGCCAGCAGCTTTTCGGTCGGGACTGAAGCTTTCTTT
CDR3: CASSFSVGTEAFF
D: .
V: TRBV5-4
size: .
J: TRBJ1-1

DNA: TGTGCCAGCAGCCCTGGGCGGGGGAACTCCTATGGCTACACCTTC
CDR3: CASSPGRGNSYGYTF
D: .
V: TRBV11-2
size: .
J: TRBJ1-2

DNA: TGTGCCAGCAGTGCCTTCCAGGGATCAGGCAATCAGCCCCAGCATTTT
CDR3: CASSAFQGSGNQPQHF
D: .
V: TRBV6-2/TRBV6-3
size: few
J: TRBJ1-5

DNA: TGTGCCAGCAGCCGGAGACAGGGGGTCGAGACGGAAGCTTTCTTT
CDR3: CASSRRQGVETEAFF
D: TRBD1
V: TRBV5-6
size: .
J: TRBJ1-1

DNA: TGTGCCAGCAGCCAAGACTTCGGACAGGGAGGCTATGGCTACACCTTC
CDR3: CASSQDFGQGGYGYTF
D: TRBD1
V: TRBV3-1/TRBV3-2
size: few
J: TRBJ1-2

DNA: TGTGCCAGTAGTAGAAGGGGACAGGAATACTCCTATAATTCACCCCTCCACTTT
CDR3: CASSRRGQEYSYNSPLHF
D: TRBD1
V: TRBV19
size: .
J: TRBJ1-6

DNA: TGTGCCAGCGGGGAGGGTCATAGTGGAGAGACCCAGTACTTC
CDR3: CASGEGHSGETQYF
D: TRBD2
V: TRBV2
size: .
J: TRBJ2-5

DNA: TGTGCCAGCAGCGGACAGGGGGCTGGGACCGGGGAGCTGTTTTTT
CDR3: CASSGQGAGTGELFF
D: TRBD1
V: TRBV6-5
size: .
J: TRBJ2-2

DNA: TGTGCCAGTAGAGTTCTAGAGACAGGGGGCATCGGGGAGCTGTTTTTT
CDR3: CASRVLETGGIGELFF
D: TRBD1
V: TRBV19
size: .
J: TRBJ2-2

DNA: TGTGCCAGCAACGCAGGGACAGGCCAATTCTCTGGGGCCAACGTCCTGACTTTC
CDR3: CASNAGTGQFSGANVLTF
D: TRBD1
V: TRBV5-5
size: .
J: TRBJ2-6

DNA: TGTGCCAGCAGCTATACTCCCTCGGGGGATAGCAATCAGCCCCAGCATTTT
CDR3: CASSYTPSGDSNQPQHF
D: .
V: TRBV5-5
size: once
J: TRBJ1-5

DNA: TGTGCCAGCTCACCACAGGGGCAGAACTATGGCTACACCTTC
CDR3: CASSPQGQNYGYTF
D: .
V: TRBV18
size: .
J: TRBJ1-2

DNA: TGTGCCAGCTCACCGAATCGACAGGAGAACTATGGCTACACCTTC
CDR3: CASSPNRQENYGYTF
D: .
V: TRBV18
size: .
J: TRBJ1-2

DNA: TGTGCCAGCAGGTCCAGGGCCACCTACGAGCAGTACTTC
CDR3: CASRSRATYEQYF
D: .
V: TRBV28
size: .
J: TRBJ2-7

DNA: TGCGCCAGCAGCCAAGGGACTCTCAGCACAGATACGCAGTATTTT
CDR3: CASSQGTLSTDTQYF
D: .
V: TRBV4-3
size: once
J: TRBJ2-3

DNA: TGTGCCAGCAGCTTGGGTCCCGGGACAGGGAGTAACACCGGGGAGCTGTTTTTT
CDR3: CASSLGPGTGSNTGELFF
D: TRBD1
V: TRBV5-4
size: .
J: TRBJ2-2

DNA: TGTGCCAGCAGTTCAGGGGCACAGCGCTCACCCCTCCACTTT
CDR3: CASSSGAQRSPLHF
D: .
V: TRBV27
size: .
J: TRBJ1-6

DNA: TGTGCCAGCAGCTTAGTAGCCACTAGCGGGAGGAATAGAATCTACAATGAGCAGTTCTTC
CDR3: CASSLVATSGRNRIYNEQFF
D: TRBD2
V: TRBV7-6
size: .
J: TRBJ2-1

DNA: TGTGCCAGCAGTTTAATGGCTAGCGGAGGAAAGTACCAAGAGACCCAGTACTTC
CDR3: CASSLMASGGKYQETQYF
D: TRBD2
V: TRBV27
size: .
J: TRBJ2-5

DNA: TGTGCCAGCAGCTTGGACAGGGTAGAAGAGACCCAGTACTTC
CDR3: CASSLDRVEETQYF
D: .
V: TRBV5-6
size: .
J: TRBJ2-5

DNA: TGTGCCAGCAGCTTAGCGGCAGGAACAATCAACTATGGCTACACCTTC
CDR3: CASSLAAGTINYGYTF
D: .
V: TRBV7-2
size: .
J: TRBJ1-2

DNA: TGCGCCAGCAGCTTCGTGACAGGGTTGGAGACCCAGTACTTC
CDR3: CASSFVTGLETQYF
D: TRBD1
V: TRBV5-1
size: .
J: TRBJ2-5

DNA: TGTGCCAGCAGCCGATACAGGAACCTTGACACTGAAGCTTTCTTT
CDR3: CASSRYRNLDTEAFF
D: .
V: TRBV3-1/TRBV3-2
size: .
J: TRBJ1-1

DNA: TGTGCCACCAGTGATTTGAAGGACAGGGCGTATACGCAGTATTTT
CDR3: CATSDLKDRAYTQYF
D: TRBD1
V: TRBV24-1
size: once
J: TRBJ2-3

DNA: TGCAGCGTTCGAACAGGGGCTGGTAGTTTGGTGACGGTCTTC
CDR3: CSVRTGAGSLVTVF
D: TRBD1
V: TRBV29-1
size: .
J: TRBJ2-1

DNA: TGTGCCAGCAGTCTACAGCACTATGGCTACACCTTC
CDR3: CASSLQHYGYTF
D: .
V: TRBV12-3/TRBV12-4
size: .
J: TRBJ1-2

DNA: TGTGCCAGCAGCGTGGACGGTAACTATGGCTACACCTTC
CDR3: CASSVDGNYGYTF
D: .
V: TRBV5-5
size: .
J: TRBJ1-2

DNA: TGTGCCAGCAGCTCCGACAGGGGTGGTGAAAAACTGTTTTTT
CDR3: CASSSDRGGEKLFF
D: TRBD1
V: TRBV7-9
size: .
J: TRBJ1-4

DNA: TGCGCCAGCACCCCGACAGGGGAGGCCTATGGCTACACCTTC
CDR3: CASTPTGEAYGYTF
D: TRBD1
V: TRBV5-1
size: .
J: TRBJ1-2

DNA: TGTGCCAGCAGTCCCCTCCGGACAGGGAACACTGAAGCTTTCTTT
CDR3: CASSPLRTGNTEAFF
D: TRBD1
V: TRBV27
size: once
J: TRBJ1-1

DNA: TGTGCCAGCAGTTCCCCGGGGGAAAAACTGTTTTTT
CDR3: CASSSPGEKLFF
D: .
V: TRBV6-5
size: .
J: TRBJ1-4

DNA: TGTGCCAGCTCTAACTGGCGGGATCAGCCCCAGCATTTT
CDR3: CASSNWRDQPQHF
D: .
V: TRBV19
size: few
J: TRBJ1-5

DNA: TGCGCCAGCAGCGAACAGCCTCATTCGGACATCTCCTACGAGCAGTACTTC
CDR3: CASSEQPHSDISYEQYF
D: .
V: TRBV5-1
size: .
J: TRBJ2-7

DNA: TGCAGCGAAGCCAGGGCCCTGAACACTGAAGCTTTCTTT
CDR3: CSEARALNTEAFF
D: .
V: TRBV29-1
size: .
J: TRBJ1-1

DNA: TGCGCCAGCAGCTTGTACAGCTCCTACGAGCAGTACTTC
CDR3: CASSLYSSYEQYF
D: .
V: TRBV5-1
size: .
J: TRBJ2-7

DNA: TGCGCCAGCAGCTTCAAAGACAGTACCTATAATTCACCCCTCCACTTT
CDR3: CASSFKDSTYNSPLHF
D: .
V: TRBV5-1
size: .
J: TRBJ1-6